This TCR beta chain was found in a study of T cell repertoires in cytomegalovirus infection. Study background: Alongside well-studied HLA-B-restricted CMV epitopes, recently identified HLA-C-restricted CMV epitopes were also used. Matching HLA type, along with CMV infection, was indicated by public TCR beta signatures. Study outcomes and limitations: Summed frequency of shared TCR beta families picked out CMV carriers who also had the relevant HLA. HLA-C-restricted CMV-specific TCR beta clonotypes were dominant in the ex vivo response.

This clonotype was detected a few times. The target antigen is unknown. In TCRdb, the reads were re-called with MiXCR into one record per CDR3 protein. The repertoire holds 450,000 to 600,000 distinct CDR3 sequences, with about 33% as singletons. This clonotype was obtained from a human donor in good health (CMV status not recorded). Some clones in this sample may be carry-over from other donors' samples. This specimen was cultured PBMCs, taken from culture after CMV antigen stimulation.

The CDR3 nucleotides read TGTGCCAGCAGTTTAACCCCGAGTACGAACACTGAAGCTTTCTTT. Translation: CASSLTPSTNTEAFF. The chain recombines TRBV27 with TRBJ1-1; D gene unclear. Germline values: CDR1 MNHEY, CDR2 SMNVEV (reference sequence). Deletions cut 2 bases from V and 1 base from J, with 11 bases between. CDR3 length: 15 amino acids.